The 24 T cell receptor beta chains in this list originate from one sample, sequenced in a study of OX40 agonist ivuxolimab in advanced cancers. The method was immunoSEQ multiplex PCR; TCRdb's version includes in-frame clones alone and lacks a portion of them. The sample holds over 30,000 clones, about 81% seen once. This material consisted of CD4+ or CD8+ T cells sorted from blood, taken in a trial of the OX40 agonist ivuxolimab. The receptor set was obtained from an adult with an advanced solid tumor such as melanoma, head and neck, liver or kidney cancer.

As DNA, the CDR3 is TGCGCCAGCAGCCAAGTTAGAATCAAGAGGGACAATGAGCAGTTCTTC. Residues: CASSQVRIKRDNEQFF. The chain couples TRBV4-1 to TRBJ2-1; possibly TRBD2 for D (5 bases). This CDR3 has 16 residues. V shed 1 base and J shed 5 bases, with 15 bases lying between them. The germline CDR1 and CDR2 sequences are MGHRA and YSYEKL.

V is TRBV28 and J is TRBJ1-1; the match to TRBD1 covers 9 bases. V shed 5 bases, J shed 3 bases, and the junction held 10 bases outside the gene matches. Per germline, CDR1 MDHEN and CDR2 SYDVKM. The length of the CDR3 is 16 residues. CDR3 bases: TGTGCCAGCAGTCCGGGACAGGGTGAGGCAGACACTGAAGCTTTCTTT. Protein product: CASSPGQGEADTEAFF.

The gene calls are TRBV28 and TRBJ1-3; D unresolved. The CDR3 is made up of 13 amino acids. In germline, CDR1 is MDHEN, CDR2 SYDVKM. The V end was cut by 6 bases, the J end by 4 bases, with 10 bases between. The CDR3 loop is CASSPALGNTIYF. Written as DNA, the CDR3 is TGTGCCAGCAGCCCAGCCCTAGGAAACACCATATATTTT.

In its sample, this clone is hyperexpanded (1% or more). The chain recombines TRBV6-1 with TRBJ1-5; a possible D gene is TRBD1 (5 bases). CDR1 is MNHNS and CDR2 is SASEGT in the germline V gene. The CDR3 loop spans 13 amino acids. V was cut by 6 bases and J by 6 bases, with 12 bases left in between. The CDR3 loop is CASRRQGSQPQHF. The CDR3 DNA reads TGTGCCAGCAGAAGGCAGGGAAGTCAGCCCCAGCATTTT.

J is TRBJ1-1 and V is TRBV7-8, with D perhaps matching TRBD1 (6 bases). Trimming removed 5 bases from V and 4 bases from J, with 14 bases in between. The CDR3 is 14 residues long. CDR1 is SGHVS and CDR2 is FQNEAQ in the germline V gene. The CDR3, as DNA: TGTGCCAGCAGCCGGGGGGCAGGACCCACTGAAGCTTTCTTT. It is translated as CASSRGAGPTEAFF.

The V call is TRBV14, the J call TRBJ2-1, with TRBD1 matching over 8 bases. The CDR3 extends over 16 amino acids. Germline CDR1 reads SGHDN; CDR2 reads FVKESK. V lost 4 bases and J lost 4; bases outside the gene matches: 9. The CDR3 reads CASSPDRGQFYNEQFF. The CDR3 bases are TGTGCCAGCAGCCCTGACAGGGGTCAATTTTACAATGAGCAGTTCTTC.

Sample share makes this clone medium-sized. The chain has TRBV19 and TRBJ2-7; 12 bases are shared with TRBD1. The CDR3 runs to 16 residues. Germline V gene sequence: CDR1 LNHDA, CDR2 SQIVND (reference sequence). The V gene end was trimmed by 7 bases and the J gene end by 7 bases; junction bases not matched to a gene: 14. The CDR3 here is CASTPGPGQGASEQYF. Here the CDR3 DNA reads TGTGCCAGTACCCCGGGGCCGGGACAGGGGGCATCGGAGCAGTACTTC.

This rearrangement joins TRBV4-2 to TRBJ2-3; 10 bases map to TRBD2. Trimming removed 0 bases from V and 1 base from J; junction bases left unmatched: 4. The germline V gene encodes CDR1 LGHNA and CDR2 YNFKEQ. The CDR3 covers 17 residues. The CDR3: CASSQEPAGGGTDTQYF. CDR3 bases: TGTGCCAGCAGCCAAGAACCAGCGGGGGGGGGCACAGATACGCAGTATTTT.

The gene calls are TRBV4-1 and TRBJ2-3; maybe TRBD2 (5 bases). CDR1 is MGHRA and CDR2 is YSYEKL in the germline V gene. This CDR3 has 12 amino acids. Trimming removed 4 bases from V and 5 bases from J, with 7 bases in between. Here the CDR3 reads CASSRRGDTQYF. The CDR3 nucleotides read TGCGCCAGCAGCCGCCGGGGAGATACGCAGTATTTT.

The chain has TRBV4-2 and TRBJ2-3; TRBD1 matches 8 bases. Trimming cost V 3 bases and J 4 bases; bases outside gene matches: 9. CDR3 length: 16 amino acids. From germline, CDR1 is LGHNA and CDR2 YNFKEQ. The CDR3 nucleotides are TGTGCCAGCAGCCAGTCCACAGGGGGTTTGTCAGATACGCAGTATTTT. Translating gives CASSQSTGGLSDTQYF.

The V call is TRBV5-1, the J call TRBJ1-4; 7 bases fit TRBD1. Looked up from germline, CDR1 is SGHRS and CDR2 is YFSETQ. The CDR3 length is 14 residues. V gave up 3 bases and J gave up 2 bases; unmatched junction bases: 1. CDR3 region: CASSSGQTNEKLFF. DNA for the CDR3: TGCGCCAGCAGCTCGGGACAGACTAATGAAAAACTGTTTTTT.

This chain links TRBV6-5 with TRBJ2-7; D ambiguous. Germline V gene lookup returns CDR1 MNHEY and CDR2 SVGAGI. Between the trimmed V and J ends, which lost 2 bases and 3 bases, there was a span of 11 bases. CDR3 length equals 14 residues. CDR3 sequence reads: CASSYAAGYYEQYF. DNA of the CDR3: TGTGCCAGCAGTTACGCCGCAGGATACTACGAGCAGTACTTC.

The gene calls are TRBV19 and TRBJ2-1; D call uncertain. Germline CDR1 reads LNHDA; CDR2 reads SQIVND (reference sequence). Trimming took 3 bases from V and 4 from J, leaving 10 bases between them. The CDR3 spans 14 residues. This chain's CDR3 is CASSISGFYNEQFF. The CDR3 bases are TGTGCCAGTAGTATTAGTGGCTTTTACAATGAGCAGTTCTTC.

V gene TRBV25-1 combines with J gene TRBJ2-3; D gene unclear. V was pared by 8 bases and J by 2 bases, with 8 bases between. CDR1 and CDR2 (germline): MGHDK, SYGVNS. This CDR3 has 12 residues. The CDR3 loop is CASALLTDTQYF. CDR3 bases: TGTGCCAGCGCCCTTCTCACAGATACGCAGTATTTT.

The J gene is TRBJ2-2, the V gene TRBV27; 11 bases line up with TRBD2. This CDR3 is 19 amino acids long. Per the germline V gene, CDR1 is MNHEY and CDR2 is SMNVEV (reference sequence). J gave up 1 base and V 2 bases, and 9 bases lay outside the gene matches. For the CDR3, the DNA is TGTGCCAGCAGTTTACCTCGACTAGCGGGACGACTGAACACCGGGGAGCTGTTTTTT. It translates to CASSLPRLAGRLNTGELFF.

V gene TRBV7-8 combines with J gene TRBJ2-2, with 8 nucleotides matching TRBD2. The length of the CDR3 is 15 residues. CDR1 is SGHVS, CDR2 FQNEAQ, per germline. Trimming at V came to 5 bases and at J to 4 bases, leaving 6 bases not matched to a gene. The CDR3 reads CASSNAGTSTGELFF. DNA of the CDR3: TGTGCCAGCAGCAACGCCGGGACTAGCACCGGGGAGCTGTTTTTT.

The chain combines TRBV30 with TRBJ2-5, with D possibly being TRBD1 (8 bases). Germline CDR1 is GTSNPN and CDR2 is SVGIG (reference sequence). Trimming removed 1 base at V and 4 bases at J, with 13 bases between. The CDR3 runs to 14 residues. As DNA, the CDR3 is TGTGCCTGGAGTGGGGGGGGACAGGCAGAGACCCAGTACTTC. Encoded protein: CAWSGGGQAETQYF. Drawing the rest from reference TRBV30 and TRBJ2-5, the complete variable domain is SQTIHQWPATLVQPVGSPLSLECTVEGTSNPNLYWYRQAAGRGLQLLFYSVGIGQISSEVPQNLSASRPQDRQFILSSKKLLLSDSGFYLCAWSGGGQAETQYFGPGTRLLVL.

This clone has only one observation. The chain recombines TRBV19 with TRBJ2-7, with 7 bases matching TRBD1. Germline V gene sequence: CDR1 LNHDA, CDR2 SQIVND (reference sequence). V was clipped by 7 bases and J by 3 bases; unmatched bases: 3. There are 12 residues in the CDR3. Written as DNA, the CDR3 is TGTGCCAGTAAGGACAGGAACTACGAGCAGTACTTC. Amino acid sequence: CASKDRNYEQYF.

V is TRBV30 and J is TRBJ1-5; D possibly corresponds to TRBD1 (6 bases). This CDR3 is 13 amino acids long. Per the germline V gene, CDR1 is GTSNPN and CDR2 is SVGIG (reference sequence). Trimming pared 5 bases from V and 3 bases from J, leaving 11 bases between. The CDR3 spells CAWAYRVNQPQHF. CDR3 bases: TGTGCCTGGGCTTACAGGGTCAATCAGCCCCAGCATTTT.

The genes are TRBV9 and TRBJ1-6; TRBD1 matches 11 bases. Germline loops: CDR1 SGDLS, CDR2 YYNGEE. Germline trimming cut 0 bases from V and 8 bases from J; bases unmatched to any gene: 1. The CDR3 totals 15 residues. CDR3 sequence reads: CASSVGDRGYSPLHF. The CDR3 DNA is TGTGCCAGCAGCGTAGGGGACAGGGGGTATTCACCCCTCCACTTT. The whole variable domain, filled in from reference TRBV9 and TRBJ1-6, reads DSGVTQTPKHLITATGQRVTLRCSPRSGDLSVYWYQQSLDQGLQFLIQYYNGEERAKGNILERFSAQQFPDLHSELNLSSLELGDSALYFCASSVGDRGYSPLHFGNGTRLTVT.

The CDR3 sequence: CAWIWGAGTEAFF. In DNA, the CDR3 is TGTGCCTGGATTTGGGGGGCAGGCACTGAAGCTTTCTTT. The chain employs TRBV30 and TRBJ1-1; TRBD1 might be the D (6 bases). The CDR3 contains 13 residues. The ends were cut back, 4 bases at V and 4 bases at J, with 13 bases in the middle. Germline CDR1 and CDR2: GTSNPN and SVGIG (reference sequence).

The V gene is TRBV7-9, the J gene TRBJ2-5; perhaps TRBD1 as D (6 bases). This CDR3 is built from 17 residues. Trimming pared 6 bases from V and 2 bases from J, leaving 22 bases between. Germline V gives CDR1 SEHNR, CDR2 FQNEAQ (reference sequence). The CDR3 DNA follows: TGTGCCAGCAGTGCTCTAGTAGGGGGTATAGAACAAGAGACCCAGTACTTC. Residues: CASSALVGGIEQETQYF. Looking up the rest from reference TRBV7-9 and TRBJ2-5 gives the full variable domain: DTGVSQNPRHKITKRGQNVTFRCDPISEHNRLYWYRQTLGQGPEFLTYFQNEAQLEKSRLLSDRFSAERPKGSFSTLEIQRTEQGDSAMYLCASSALVGGIEQETQYFGPGTRLLVL.

The V gene is TRBV2, the J gene TRBJ2-7, with 7 bases aligning to TRBD2. The CDR3 runs 14 residues. Germline-derived CDR1 and CDR2 are SNHLY and FYNNEI. Trimming cost V 5 bases and J 1 base; bases outside gene matches: 5. The CDR3 region is CASSSTSKSYEQYF. The CDR3, as DNA: TGTGCCAGCAGTTCGACTAGCAAGTCCTACGAGCAGTACTTC.

Here the CDR3 reads CATSRGASWQVQETQYF. The CDR3 bases are TGTGCCACCAGCAGAGGCGCTAGTTGGCAGGTTCAAGAGACCCAGTACTTC. V usage is TRBV15 and J usage is TRBJ2-5; D gene unclear. V was shortened by 1 base and J by 2 bases, with 17 bases between the two germline ends. Germline loops: CDR1 LNHNV, CDR2 YYDKDF (reference sequence). There are 17 residues in the CDR3.